The TCR beta chain described here comes from a study of blood T cell repertoires in COVID-19. Germline V gene sequence: CDR1 MNHNS, CDR2 SASEGT. Germline trimming cut 1 base from V and 3 bases from J; bases unmatched to any gene: 6. This CDR3 is built from 16 residues. The protocol was immunoSEQ multiplex PCR, while the TCRdb copy is restricted to in-frame clones and leaves out a portion. The sample carries about 180,000 clones, roughly three quarters recorded once. This sequence was found in a woman older than 75 with COVID-19, enrolled during active disease. Sequencing was done on a sample of peripheral blood. The rearrangement joins TRBV6-1 to TRBJ1-2; 9 bases fit TRBD1. CDR3 bases: TGTGCCAGCAGTGAAGGCGGGACAGGGCCCGACTATGGCTACACCTTC. Translated, it gives CASSEGGTGPDYGYTF.